This passage covers 9 T cell receptor beta chains from one sample sequenced in a study of blood T cells in healthy people across ages. It was with a sample-barcoded 5' primer and a J-beta primer mix that a second PCR of about 6 to 11 cycles was run. TCRdb re-analysed the 5' RACE reads in MiXCR, keeping a single row per CDR3 protein. The sample comprises 1.5 million or so distinct CDR3 sequences, roughly 43% of which are singletons, and 4% rests with the top ten. Sequencing was performed on blood. All receptors derive from a woman aged 18-29 years in good health.

The gene calls are TRBV29-1 and TRBJ2-7; D unclear. This CDR3 is built from 10 residues. CDR1 SQVTM and CDR2 ANQGSEA come from the germline V gene. V shed 4 bases and J shed 6 bases, with 7 bases lying between them. DNA of the CDR3: TGCAGCGTTGGGCTCACCGAGCAGTACTTC. Translated: CSVGLTEQYF.

This chain links TRBV27 with TRBJ2-3, with D possibly being TRBD1 (7 bases). Per the germline V gene, CDR1 is MNHEY and CDR2 is SMNVEV (reference sequence). The CDR3 runs 18 residues. V was clipped by 1 base and J by 2 bases, with 19 bases between them. CDR3: CASSLWVTTGEATDTQYF. The CDR3 DNA is TGTGCCAGCAGTTTATGGGTGACTACAGGGGAGGCCACAGATACGCAGTATTTT.

The chain recombines TRBV28 with TRBJ2-3, with D unresolved. The CDR3 extends over 15 amino acids. Deletions cut 2 bases from V and 2 bases from J, with 11 bases between. Germline CDR1 is MDHEN and CDR2 is SYDVKM. The CDR3: CASSLLPQYTDTQYF. The CDR3 DNA follows: TGTGCCAGCAGTTTACTCCCCCAATACACAGATACGCAGTATTTT. Full variable domain (rest looked up from reference TRBV28 and TRBJ2-3): DVKVTQSSRYLVKRTGEKVFLECVQDMDHENMFWYRQDPGLGLRLIYFSYDVKMKEKGDIPEGYSVSREKKERFSLILESASTNQTSMYLCASSLLPQYTDTQYFGPGTRLTVL.

The V gene is TRBV20-1, the J gene TRBJ2-3; a weak D match, TRBD1 (5 bases). Germline V gene lookup returns CDR1 DFQATT and CDR2 SNEGSKA (reference sequence). The CDR3 loop spans 11 amino acids. V lost 5 bases, J lost 5 bases, and 8 bases lay in between. The DNA for the CDR3 is TGCAGTGCTCTGGGGCGAGATACGCAGTATTTT. Amino acid sequence: CSALGRDTQYF.

This clonotype was picked up a small number of times. An end of the junction differs from the germline gene, which may be a read error. The CDR3 sequence: CRASGRARNEQYF. CDR3 nucleotides: TGCAGGGCTAGCGGGAGGGCCAGGAACGAGCAGTACTTC. J is TRBJ2-7 and V is TRBV20-1, with TRBD2 matching 12 bases. The CDR3 extends over 13 amino acids. Looked up from germline, CDR1 is DFQATT and CDR2 is SNEGSKA (reference sequence).

This clonotype was picked up a small number of times. The chain links TRBV6-5 to TRBJ2-7; 9 nucleotides match TRBD1. The germline CDR1 and CDR2 sequences are MNHEY and SVGAGI. CDR3 size: 16 residues. J gave up 2 bases and V 1 base, and 6 bases lay outside the gene matches. Here the CDR3 DNA reads TGTGCCAGCAGTTACTACCCGGGACAGGGAGCCTACGAGCAGTACTTC. This codes for CASSYYPGQGAYEQYF.

V is TRBV3-1 and J is TRBJ2-4, with a tentative D call TRBD2 (6 bases). The DNA end favors TRBJ2-5, so the J call may be wrong. This CDR3 is built from 15 residues. Per germline, CDR1 LGHDT and CDR2 YNNKEL (reference sequence). CDR3 residues: CASSGSSGVQETQYF. The CDR3 DNA is TGTGCCAGCAGTGGGAGTAGCGGAGTCCAGGAGACCCAGTACTTC.

This rearrangement joins TRBV5-5 to TRBJ1-4; D ambiguous. Germline lookup yields CDR1 SGHKS and CDR2 YYEKEE (reference sequence). With 4 bases removed from V and 3 bases from J, the gap between germline ends came to 13 bases. The CDR3 runs 15 residues. DNA for the CDR3: TGTGCCAGCAGCCCCGGATCCTTCTCTAATGAAAAACTGTTTTTT. Translating gives CASSPGSFSNEKLFF.

The gene calls are TRBV5-1 and TRBJ2-1; possible D gene TRBD2, 6 bases. Looked up from germline, CDR1 is SGHRS and CDR2 is YFSETQ. The CDR3 loop spans 14 amino acids. V was shortened by 1 base and J by 10 bases, with 15 bases between the two germline ends. CDR3 coding DNA: TGCGCCAGCAGCTTGCCCGGGAGTTTCAGCGAGCAGTTCTTC. Its translation: CASSLPGSFSEQFF.